The entry below describes one T cell receptor (beta chain). The antigen remains undetermined. Here immunoSEQ multiplex PCR was the method, and the copy in TCRdb shows in-frame clones only, minus some. The table shows about 62,000 clones, with about 80% occurring only once. With baseline, cycle 4 day 1, and cycle 7 day 1 as timepoints, blood was sampled. This entry is derived from a study of OX40 agonist ivuxolimab in advanced cancers. For the study at large: Head and neck, renal cell, melanoma or hepatocellular carcinoma were the cancers that dose-escalation patients had. Study outcomes and limitations: The authors did not determine the antigen specificity of the expanded peripheral T cells. CD8+ T cells showed, on average, more clonal expansion than CD4+ cells.

This CDR3 comprises 11 residues. Per germline, CDR1 MDHEN and CDR2 SYDVKM. V was trimmed by 6 bases and J by 7 bases, leaving 8 bases between them. This receptor was obtained from an adult with an advanced solid tumor such as melanoma, head and neck, liver or kidney cancer. The input for sequencing was CD4+ or CD8+ T cells sorted from blood, taken in a trial of the OX40 agonist ivuxolimab. The chain couples TRBV28 to TRBJ2-3; D is unresolved. For the CDR3, the DNA is TGTGCCAGCAGCCTCTCACATACGCAGTATTTT. Its protein is CASSLSHTQYF.